A selection of T cell receptor beta chains follows, all from one sample in a study of human T cells and chemical hapten exposure. TCRdb fed the RACE reads into MiXCR, producing one record per CDR3 protein. The table lists 95,000 or so distinct CDR3 sequences, 10% to 13% of them singletons. This specimen was whole blood, taken in connection with sensitization to the hapten diphenylcyclopropenone (DPC). These receptors were taken from a man aged 35-49 years with alopecia areata. Some clones in this sample may be carry-over from other donors' samples. Both conserved end residues are part of each CDR3.

>TRBV7-9
CASSLTGADGYTF
>TRBV7-9
CASSSDTSSYEQYF
>TRBV29-1
CSVRSQGVDQPQHF
>TRBV4-3
CASSQDDGGANVLTF
>TRBV28
CASTHLRTVSYGYTF
>TRBV9
CASSGALADRGRETQYF
>TRBV30
CAWMVGGRGYTF
>TRBV5-1
CASSSTGDEQYF
>TRBV29-1
CSAVGESLPGNTIYF
>TRBV10-3
CAISGSTEAFF
>TRBV4-2
CASSLTSGGDYEQYF
>TRBV7-8
CASSWTRASSYEQYF
>TRBV6-2/TRBV6-3
CASKNGQGPGANVLTF
>TRBV7-7
CASSQSENTEAFF
>TRBV19
CASSPRLAGDTGELFF
>TRBV18
CASSTGRATNEKLFF
>TRBV3-1
CASSRLDPLNGYTF
>TRBV29-1
CSVEPGIEAFF
>TRBV7-8
CASSLGDTNSPLHF
>TRBV6-5
CASLSPRVADTQYF
>TRBV5-1
CASSPGDSAEAFF
>TRBV5-4
CASSLDPGAQETQYF